This TCR beta chain originates from a study of early T cells in non-severe SARS-CoV-2 infection (dated by TCRdb to the early 2020s). For the study in its entirety: Because TCR sequencing was done on bulk RNA from unsorted whole blood, the alpha and beta chains could not be paired.

There are 14 amino acids in the CDR3, from cysteine to phenylalanine inclusive. Only the CDR3 part of the read is kept: 42 bases, read in frame from the first base. Based on the germline V gene, the CDR1 and CDR2 sequences are MDHEN and SYDVKM. Deletion took 8 bases off V and 9 bases off J, with a span of 21 bases between the germline ends. With respect to this clonotype: Its specific antigen is unknown. Per-nucleotide qualities are absent, and no much larger clonotype sits a single base away.

Points the paper makes about the study in general: Matching against VDJdb was skewed toward anti-spike CD8 responses, likely underestimated virus-specific expansions, and missed private and CD4 specificities.

To prepare the library, 5' RACE was applied. The sequencer was a NextSeq 500. The TCR library protocol attached unique molecular identifiers to individual cDNA molecules to correct for sequencing error and PCR bias. Both TCR alpha and beta chains were sequenced, and tight co-correlation was observed between alpha and beta sequence abundances in each sample. Per the authors' processing: Decombinator V4 was used to annotate the V gene, J gene and CDR3 of the TCR sequences. Expanded TCRs were defined as changing significantly between any two time points under a Poisson model with p below 0.0001. TCR abundances were normalised to the total number of TCRs sequenced in each sample and reported as counts per million. MAIT TCRs were defined by TRAV1-2 paired with TRAJ12, TRAJ20 or TRAJ33, and iNKT TCRs by TRAV10 paired with TRAJ18. A search of VDJdb, accessed on 1 November 2021, was run for TCRs annotated to CMV, EBV and SARS-CoV-2, with TCRs annotated for multiple antigens excluded. In-frame beta chains were kept once TCRdb had trimmed the public reads at Q25 with fastp and called clones with MiXCR. Each entry is one CDR3 protein sequence, shown with its most common DNA and genes. In this record, the V and J calls reflect TCRdb's handling and not the investigators' own analysis. This sample holds fewer than 110,000 distinct CDR3 sequences; around 10% were observed only once. The ten largest clonotypes hold around 8% of the sample.

A case-control design nested within a healthcare worker cohort in London, UK, was used, with weekly nasopharyngeal swab PCR tests and blood sampling performed. Between 23 and 31 March 2020, the week of the UK lockdown, healthcare workers were enrolled and then followed up weekly for as long as 16 weeks. The clonotype was recovered from an adult who was a healthcare worker with PCR-confirmed SARS-CoV-2 infection or an uninfected control (not recorded which). The sequenced material came from whole blood. The chain is encoded by TRBV28 joined to TRBJ2-3; the D region possibly corresponds to TRBD1 (5 bases align). The DNA is as follows: TGTGCCAGCGGAGACAGTATCCTTCGAGACACGCAGTATTTT. It codes for CASGDSILRDTQYF.